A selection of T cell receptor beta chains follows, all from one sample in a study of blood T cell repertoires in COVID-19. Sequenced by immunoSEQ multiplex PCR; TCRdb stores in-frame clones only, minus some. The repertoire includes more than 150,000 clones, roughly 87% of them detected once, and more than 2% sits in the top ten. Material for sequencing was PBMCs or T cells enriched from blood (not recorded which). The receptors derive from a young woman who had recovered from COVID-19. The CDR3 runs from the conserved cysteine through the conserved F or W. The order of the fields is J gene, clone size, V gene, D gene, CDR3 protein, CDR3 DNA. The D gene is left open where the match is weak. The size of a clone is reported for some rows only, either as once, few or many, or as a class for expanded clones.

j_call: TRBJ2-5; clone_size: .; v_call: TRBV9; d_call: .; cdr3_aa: CASSWAGAAQETQYF; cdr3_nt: TGTGCCAGCAGCTGGGCGGGGGCGGCCCAAGAGACCCAGTACTTC
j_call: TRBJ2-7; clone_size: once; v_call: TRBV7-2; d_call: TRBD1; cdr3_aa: CASSPYRGTYEQYF; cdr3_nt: TGTGCCAGCAGCCCATACAGGGGGACCTACGAGCAGTACTTC
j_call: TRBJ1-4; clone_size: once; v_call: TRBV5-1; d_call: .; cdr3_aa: CASKASGGEKLFF; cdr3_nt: TGCGCCAGCAAGGCCTCCGGGGGTGAAAAACTGTTTTTT
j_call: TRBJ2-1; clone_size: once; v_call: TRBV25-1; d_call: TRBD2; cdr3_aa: CASYPGGGSYNEQFF; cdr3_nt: TGTGCCAGTTACCCGGGGGGAGGGTCCTACAATGAGCAGTTCTTC
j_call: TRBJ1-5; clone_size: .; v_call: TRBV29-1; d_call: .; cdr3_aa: CSVAGANQPQHF; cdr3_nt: TGCAGCGTGGCAGGGGCTAATCAGCCCCAGCATTTT
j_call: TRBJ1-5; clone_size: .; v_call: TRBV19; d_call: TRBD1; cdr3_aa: CASSNRGQGQPQHF; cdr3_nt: TGTGCCAGTAGTAACAGGGGGCAAGGTCAGCCCCAGCATTTT
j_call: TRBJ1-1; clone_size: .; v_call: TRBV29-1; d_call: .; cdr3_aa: CSVLSSGNTEAFF; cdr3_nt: TGCAGCGTCCTTTCCTCGGGGAACACTGAAGCTTTCTTT
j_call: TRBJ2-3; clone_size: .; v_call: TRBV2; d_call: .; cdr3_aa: CASGAGIGDTQYF; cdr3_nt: TGTGCCAGCGGGGCAGGGATAGGGGATACGCAGTATTTT
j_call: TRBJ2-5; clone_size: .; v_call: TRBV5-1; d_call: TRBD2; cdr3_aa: CASSYTSGGTETQYF; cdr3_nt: TGCGCCAGCAGCTACACTAGCGGGGGAACAGAGACCCAGTACTTC
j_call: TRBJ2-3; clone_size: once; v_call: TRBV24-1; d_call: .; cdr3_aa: CATSLKSTSTDTQYF; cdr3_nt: TGTGCCACCAGTCTTAAATCCACTAGCACAGATACGCAGTATTTT
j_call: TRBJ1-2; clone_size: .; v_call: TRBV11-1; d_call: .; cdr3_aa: CASSLDPGADGYTF; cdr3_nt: TGTGCCAGCAGCTTAGACCCAGGGGCGGATGGCTACACCTTC
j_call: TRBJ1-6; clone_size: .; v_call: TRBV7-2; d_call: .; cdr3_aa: CASSLNGGRTLHF; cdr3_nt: TGTGCCAGCAGCTTAAACGGGGGTAGGACCCTCCACTTT
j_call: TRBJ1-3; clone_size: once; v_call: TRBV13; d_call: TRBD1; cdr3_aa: CASSPRGRGGNTIYF; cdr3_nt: TGTGCCAGCAGCCCCCGGGGCAGGGGGGGAAACACCATATATTTT
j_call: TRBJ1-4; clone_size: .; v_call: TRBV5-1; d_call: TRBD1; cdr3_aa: CASSYRDSNEKLFF; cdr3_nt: TGCGCCAGCAGCTACCGGGACAGTAACGAAAAACTGTTTTTT
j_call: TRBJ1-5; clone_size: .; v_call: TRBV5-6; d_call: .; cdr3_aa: CASSLGYSNQPQHF; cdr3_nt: TGTGCCAGCAGCTTGGGTTATAGCAATCAGCCCCAGCATTTT
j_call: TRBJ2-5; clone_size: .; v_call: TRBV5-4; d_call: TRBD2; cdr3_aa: CASSRGVADQETQYF; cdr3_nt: TGTGCCAGCAGCCGGGGGGTAGCGGACCAAGAGACCCAGTACTTC
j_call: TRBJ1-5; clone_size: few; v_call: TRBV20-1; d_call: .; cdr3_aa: CSASRRSPLSNQPQHF; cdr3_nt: TGCAGTGCTAGTCGCAGGTCACCCTTGAGCAATCAGCCCCAGCATTTT
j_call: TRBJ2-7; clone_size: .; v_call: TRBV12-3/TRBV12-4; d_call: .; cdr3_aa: CASSLLRDEQYF; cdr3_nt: TGTGCCAGCAGCCTATTGAGGGACGAGCAGTACTTC
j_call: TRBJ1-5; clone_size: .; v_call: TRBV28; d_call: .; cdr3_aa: CASSLIDPAGPQHF; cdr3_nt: TGTGCCAGCAGTTTGATTGACCCGGCGGGGCCCCAGCATTTT
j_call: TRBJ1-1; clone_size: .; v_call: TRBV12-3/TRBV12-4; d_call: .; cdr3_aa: CASRPGGNTEAFF; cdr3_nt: TGTGCCAGCCGCCCGGGGGGGAACACTGAAGCTTTCTTT
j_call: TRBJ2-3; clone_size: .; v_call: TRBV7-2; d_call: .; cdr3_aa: CASSPLGGENTDTQYF; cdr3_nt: TGTGCCAGCAGCCCCCTTGGCGGGGAAAACACAGATACGCAGTATTTT
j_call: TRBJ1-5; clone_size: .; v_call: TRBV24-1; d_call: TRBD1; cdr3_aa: CATSDRGTGEIQPQHF; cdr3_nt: TGTGCCACCAGTGACCGAGGGACAGGGGAGATTCAGCCCCAGCATTTT
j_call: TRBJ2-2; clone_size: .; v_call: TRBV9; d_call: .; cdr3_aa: CASSVGRGIGELFF; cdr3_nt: TGTGCCAGCAGCGTAGGTCGAGGGATCGGGGAGCTGTTTTTT
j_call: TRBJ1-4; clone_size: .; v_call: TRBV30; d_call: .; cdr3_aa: CAWSVMGGTNEKLFF; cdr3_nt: TGTGCCTGGAGTGTGATGGGGGGGACTAATGAAAAACTGTTTTTT
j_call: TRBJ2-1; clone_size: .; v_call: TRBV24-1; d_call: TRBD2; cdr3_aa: CATSPGTSVPTYNEQFF; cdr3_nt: TGTGCCACCAGTCCCGGGACTAGCGTTCCCACCTACAATGAGCAGTTCTTC
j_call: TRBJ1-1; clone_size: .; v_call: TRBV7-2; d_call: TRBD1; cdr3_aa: CASSSQGANTFF; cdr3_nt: TGTGCCAGCAGCTCACAGGGGGCGAACACTTTCTTT
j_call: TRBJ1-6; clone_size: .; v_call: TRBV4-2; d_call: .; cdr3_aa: CASSHPGRENSPLHF; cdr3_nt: TGTGCCAGCAGCCACCCCGGGAGGGAGAATTCACCCCTCCACTTT
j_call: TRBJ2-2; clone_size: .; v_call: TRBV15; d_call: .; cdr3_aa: CATSRAGGELFF; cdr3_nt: TGTGCCACCAGCAGAGCGGGCGGGGAGCTGTTTTTT
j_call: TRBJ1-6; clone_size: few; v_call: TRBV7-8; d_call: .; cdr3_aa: CASSTPQTGYYNSPLHF; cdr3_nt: TGTGCCAGCAGCACCCCGCAGACAGGCTACTATAATTCACCCCTCCACTTT
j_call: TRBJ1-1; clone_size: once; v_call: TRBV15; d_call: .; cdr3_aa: CATSSLPTRQLNTEAFF; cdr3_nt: TGTGCCACCAGCAGTCTTCCCACGAGACAGTTGAACACTGAAGCTTTCTTT
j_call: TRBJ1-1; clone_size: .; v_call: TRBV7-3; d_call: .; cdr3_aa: CASSLTPMNTEAFF; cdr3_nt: TGTGCCAGCAGCTTGACACCTATGAACACTGAAGCTTTCTTT
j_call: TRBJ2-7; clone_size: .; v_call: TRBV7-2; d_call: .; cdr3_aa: CASSPSGDSSSYEQYF; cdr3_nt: TGTGCCAGCAGCCCCTCGGGGGACTCTAGCTCCTACGAGCAGTACTTC
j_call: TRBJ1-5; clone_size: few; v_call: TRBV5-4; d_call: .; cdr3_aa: CASSEHSGSGNQPQHF; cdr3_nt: TGTGCCAGCAGCGAACATTCAGGTAGCGGAAATCAGCCCCAGCATTTT
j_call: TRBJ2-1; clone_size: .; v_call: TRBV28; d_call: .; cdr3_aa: CASSPTFSSYNEQFF; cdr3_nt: TGTGCCAGCAGTCCGACATTTAGCTCCTACAATGAGCAGTTCTTC
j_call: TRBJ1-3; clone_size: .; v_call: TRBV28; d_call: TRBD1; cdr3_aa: CASRTKRDSSGNTIYF; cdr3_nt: TGTGCCAGCAGGACAAAAAGGGACAGCTCTGGAAACACCATATATTTT
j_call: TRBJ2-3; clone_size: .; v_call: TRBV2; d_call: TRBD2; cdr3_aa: CASSVGEGRQYF; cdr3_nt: TGTGCCAGCAGTGTGGGGGAGGGGAGGCAGTATTTT
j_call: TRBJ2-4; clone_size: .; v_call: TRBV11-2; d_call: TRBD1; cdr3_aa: CASSRDRDAKNIQYF; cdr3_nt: TGTGCCAGCAGCCGGGACAGGGATGCAAAAAACATTCAGTACTTC
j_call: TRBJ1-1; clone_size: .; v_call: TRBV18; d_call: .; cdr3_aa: CASSLSTGNTEAFF; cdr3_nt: TGTGCCAGCTCCCTCTCTACAGGGAACACTGAAGCTTTCTTT
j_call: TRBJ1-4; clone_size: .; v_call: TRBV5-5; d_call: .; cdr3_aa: CASSLAGVRTNEELFF; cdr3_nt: TGTGCCAGCAGCTTGGCCGGAGTGAGGACTAATGAAGAACTGTTTTTT
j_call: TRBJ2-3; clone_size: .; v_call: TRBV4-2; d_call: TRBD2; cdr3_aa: CASSQGRTSGRDTQYF; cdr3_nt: TGTGCCAGCAGCCAAGGCCGGACTAGCGGGAGAGATACGCAGTATTTT
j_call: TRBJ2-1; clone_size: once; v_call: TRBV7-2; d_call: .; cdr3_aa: CASSLQGGPLFNEQFF; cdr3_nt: TGTGCCAGCAGCTTACAGGGCGGACCCTTGTTCAATGAGCAGTTCTTC